The rows below give T cell receptor beta chains drawn from one sample of a study of vaccination effects on CD4 cells after COVID-19. For these receptors, no antigen is known. Only in-frame clones appear in the TCRdb table, and some are missing; sequencing was by immunoSEQ multiplex PCR. The sample includes tens of thousands of clones, roughly 73% of them seen just once. The sample here was CD4+ T cells from PBMCs cultured without peptide, taken after COVID-19 vaccination. These receptors were taken from a human donor who received a COVID-19 vaccine. Both conserved end residues are part of each CDR3. D genes are given only for firm matches. Size is omitted from some rows. Given values are once, few, many or a class for expanded clones.

D gene: -
V gene: TRBV5-1
J gene: TRBJ2-3
clone size: -
CDR3 protein: CASSPPPGLYTDTQYF
CDR3 DNA: TGCGCCAGCAGCCCACCTCCGGGACTTTACACAGATACGCAGTATTTT

D gene: -
V gene: TRBV6-5
J gene: TRBJ1-3
clone size: few
CDR3 protein: CASSYSRQNSGNTIYF
CDR3 DNA: TGTGCCAGCAGTTACTCGAGGCAGAACTCTGGAAACACCATATATTTT

D gene: -
V gene: TRBV7-2
J gene: TRBJ1-1
clone size: many
CDR3 protein: CASSPGRGRATEAFF
CDR3 DNA: TGTGCCAGCAGCCCGGGTCGGGGGAGGGCCACTGAAGCTTTCTTT

D gene: -
V gene: TRBV18
J gene: TRBJ1-6
clone size: -
CDR3 protein: CASSPLKGSSYNSPLHF
CDR3 DNA: TGTGCCAGCTCACCACTTAAGGGGAGCTCCTATAATTCACCCCTCCACTTT

D gene: TRBD1
V gene: TRBV7-2
J gene: TRBJ2-1
clone size: -
CDR3 protein: CASSLGQGGVREQFF
CDR3 DNA: TGTGCCAGCAGCCTGGGACAGGGAGGGGTACGGGAGCAGTTCTTC

D gene: -
V gene: TRBV5-1
J gene: TRBJ2-5
clone size: -
CDR3 protein: CASSLGGGETQYF
CDR3 DNA: TGCGCCAGCAGCTTGGGCGGGGGCGAGACCCAGTACTTC

D gene: -
V gene: TRBV30
J gene: TRBJ1-1
clone size: few
CDR3 protein: CAWAGEAMNTEAFF
CDR3 DNA: TGTGCCTGGGCTGGGGAAGCCATGAACACTGAAGCTTTCTTT

D gene: TRBD1
V gene: TRBV5-1
J gene: TRBJ1-5
clone size: -
CDR3 protein: CAIVGDRGLGRGYQPQHF
CDR3 DNA: TGCGCCATCGTTGGGGACAGGGGGTTGGGAAGAGGGTATCAGCCCCAGCATTTT

D gene: -
V gene: TRBV28
J gene: TRBJ2-5
clone size: -
CDR3 protein: CASSSTRELQETQYF
CDR3 DNA: TGTGCCAGCAGTTCCACCCGGGAGCTTCAAGAGACCCAGTACTTC

D gene: -
V gene: TRBV4-1
J gene: TRBJ1-5
clone size: few
CDR3 protein: CASSNSNSNQPQHF
CDR3 DNA: TGCGCCAGCAGCAACAGCAATAGCAATCAGCCCCAGCATTTT

D gene: -
V gene: TRBV6-5
J gene: TRBJ1-6
clone size: -
CDR3 protein: CASMGRANSPLHF
CDR3 DNA: TGTGCCAGCATGGGCAGGGCTAATTCACCCCTCCACTTT

D gene: TRBD2
V gene: TRBV4-1
J gene: TRBJ2-2
clone size: -
CDR3 protein: CASSPRTGGNTGELFF
CDR3 DNA: TGCGCCAGCAGCCCCCGAACGGGGGGAAACACCGGGGAGCTGTTTTTT

D gene: TRBD2
V gene: TRBV7-9
J gene: TRBJ2-5
clone size: -
CDR3 protein: CASSAWLTSGDGETQYF
CDR3 DNA: TGTGCCAGCAGCGCTTGGCTGACTAGCGGGGACGGGGAGACCCAGTACTTC

D gene: -
V gene: TRBV7-3
J gene: TRBJ2-6
clone size: -
CDR3 protein: CASSSTFSGANVLTF
CDR3 DNA: TGTGCCAGCAGCTCGACCTTTTCTGGGGCCAACGTCCTGACTTTC

D gene: -
V gene: TRBV24-1
J gene: TRBJ2-3
clone size: -
CDR3 protein: CATMRVDTQYF
CDR3 DNA: TGTGCCACCATGAGGGTGGATACGCAGTATTTT

D gene: -
V gene: TRBV7-2
J gene: TRBJ2-5
clone size: -
CDR3 protein: CASSLRGSGNQETQYF
CDR3 DNA: TGTGCCAGCAGCTTAAGGGGTAGCGGCAACCAAGAGACCCAGTACTTC

D gene: -
V gene: TRBV11-2
J gene: TRBJ2-1
clone size: -
CDR3 protein: CASRKGGGEQFF
CDR3 DNA: TGTGCCAGCAGAAAAGGGGGAGGGGAGCAGTTCTTC

D gene: -
V gene: TRBV7-9
J gene: TRBJ1-1
clone size: -
CDR3 protein: CASSAQNTEAFF
CDR3 DNA: TGTGCCAGCAGCGCTCAGAACACTGAAGCTTTCTTT

D gene: -
V gene: TRBV11-2
J gene: TRBJ1-2
clone size: -
CDR3 protein: CASSLGEYGGSYGYTF
CDR3 DNA: TGTGCCAGCAGCTTAGGGGAGTATGGGGGCAGCTATGGCTACACCTTC

D gene: -
V gene: TRBV27
J gene: TRBJ2-5
clone size: -
CDR3 protein: CASSFGLGQETQYF
CDR3 DNA: TGTGCCAGCAGCTTTGGGCTAGGGCAAGAGACCCAGTACTTC

D gene: TRBD1
V gene: TRBV3-1/TRBV3-2
J gene: TRBJ2-3
clone size: -
CDR3 protein: CASSLRTGSTDTQYF
CDR3 DNA: TGTGCCAGCAGCCTAAGGACAGGGAGCACAGATACGCAGTATTTT

D gene: TRBD1
V gene: TRBV7-8
J gene: TRBJ2-1
clone size: -
CDR3 protein: CASSHRPGQGYNEQFF
CDR3 DNA: TGTGCCAGCAGCCACAGACCGGGACAGGGGTACAATGAGCAGTTCTTC

D gene: -
V gene: TRBV19
J gene: TRBJ1-1
clone size: -
CDR3 protein: CASGRGQGNSWNTEAFF
CDR3 DNA: TGTGCCAGTGGGAGGGGTCAGGGGAATTCTTGGAACACTGAAGCTTTCTTT

D gene: -
V gene: TRBV24-1
J gene: TRBJ2-1
clone size: -
CDR3 protein: CATSAPPRAGTYNEQFF
CDR3 DNA: TGTGCCACCAGTGCTCCCCCAAGGGCGGGGACCTACAATGAGCAGTTCTTC

D gene: -
V gene: TRBV4-1
J gene: TRBJ2-4
clone size: once
CDR3 protein: CASSQNPGHLDIQYF
CDR3 DNA: TGCGCCAGCAGCCAAAACCCGGGACATTTGGACATTCAGTACTTC

D gene: TRBD1
V gene: TRBV11-2
J gene: TRBJ2-5
clone size: -
CDR3 protein: CASSLVVLAGGTQYF
CDR3 DNA: TGTGCCAGCAGCTTAGTCGTATTGGCAGGGGGGACCCAGTACTTC

D gene: -
V gene: TRBV19
J gene: TRBJ2-3
clone size: -
CDR3 protein: CASSILAGASTDTQYF
CDR3 DNA: TGTGCCAGTAGTATCTTGGCGGGGGCCTCCACAGATACGCAGTATTTT

D gene: -
V gene: TRBV2
J gene: TRBJ1-3
clone size: -
CDR3 protein: CASSSEGGVGNTIYF
CDR3 DNA: TGTGCCAGCAGTTCCGAGGGGGGGGTTGGAAACACCATATATTTT

D gene: -
V gene: TRBV2
J gene: TRBJ1-1
clone size: few
CDR3 protein: CASTLSMNTEAFF
CDR3 DNA: TGTGCCAGCACGCTCTCGATGAACACTGAAGCTTTCTTT

D gene: TRBD2
V gene: TRBV9
J gene: TRBJ2-3
clone size: -
CDR3 protein: CASSVASGLAGTDTQYF
CDR3 DNA: TGTGCCAGCAGCGTAGCTTCTGGGCTAGCGGGCACAGATACGCAGTATTTT

D gene: TRBD1
V gene: TRBV28
J gene: TRBJ1-1
clone size: once
CDR3 protein: CASSPTGGWTEAFF
CDR3 DNA: TGTGCCAGCAGTCCCACAGGGGGCTGGACTGAAGCTTTCTTT

D gene: -
V gene: TRBV28
J gene: TRBJ1-6
clone size: many
CDR3 protein: CASTRRSGYGSPLHF
CDR3 DNA: TGTGCCAGCACCCGGAGGTCAGGGTACGGATCACCCCTCCACTTT

D gene: -
V gene: TRBV12-5
J gene: TRBJ1-6
clone size: -
CDR3 protein: CASDRWDQSGPIYYNSPLHF
CDR3 DNA: TGTGCTAGTGATCGCTGGGACCAATCAGGCCCAATCTATTATAATTCACCCCTCCACTTT

D gene: -
V gene: TRBV23-1
J gene: TRBJ1-2
clone size: -
CDR3 protein: CASSYRDFNYGYTF
CDR3 DNA: TGCGCCAGCAGTTACCGGGACTTTAACTATGGCTACACCTTC

D gene: -
V gene: TRBV6-5
J gene: TRBJ1-2
clone size: -
CDR3 protein: CASSYLRTAWGGYTF
CDR3 DNA: TGTGCCAGCAGTTACCTACGGACGGCCTGGGGTGGCTACACCTTC

D gene: TRBD1
V gene: TRBV24-1
J gene: TRBJ2-5
clone size: -
CDR3 protein: CATSKRTGGQETQYF
CDR3 DNA: TGTGCCACCAGCAAAAGGACAGGGGGCCAAGAGACCCAGTACTTC

D gene: -
V gene: TRBV18
J gene: TRBJ2-6
clone size: once
CDR3 protein: CASSPRTVNSGANVLTF
CDR3 DNA: TGTGCCAGCTCTCCAAGGACGGTCAACTCTGGGGCCAACGTCCTGACTTTC

D gene: TRBD1
V gene: TRBV5-1
J gene: TRBJ1-1
clone size: -
CDR3 protein: CASSLSGGNTEAFF
CDR3 DNA: TGCGCCAGCAGCTTGTCAGGGGGCAACACTGAAGCTTTCTTT

D gene: -
V gene: TRBV6-2/TRBV6-3
J gene: TRBJ2-5
clone size: -
CDR3 protein: CASSSHGPLKETQYF
CDR3 DNA: TGTGCCAGCAGTTCCCACGGGCCCCTGAAAGAGACCCAGTACTTC

D gene: -
V gene: TRBV11-2
J gene: TRBJ1-6
clone size: -
CDR3 protein: CASSFNTGMPLHF
CDR3 DNA: TGTGCCAGCAGCTTTAACACAGGGATGCCCCTCCACTTT

D gene: -
V gene: TRBV12-2
J gene: TRBJ1-1
clone size: -
CDR3 protein: CASRSEEQERTALKTEAFF
CDR3 DNA: TGTGCAAGTCGCTCAGAGGAACAGGAGCGGACAGCACTAAAAACTGAAGCTTTCTTT